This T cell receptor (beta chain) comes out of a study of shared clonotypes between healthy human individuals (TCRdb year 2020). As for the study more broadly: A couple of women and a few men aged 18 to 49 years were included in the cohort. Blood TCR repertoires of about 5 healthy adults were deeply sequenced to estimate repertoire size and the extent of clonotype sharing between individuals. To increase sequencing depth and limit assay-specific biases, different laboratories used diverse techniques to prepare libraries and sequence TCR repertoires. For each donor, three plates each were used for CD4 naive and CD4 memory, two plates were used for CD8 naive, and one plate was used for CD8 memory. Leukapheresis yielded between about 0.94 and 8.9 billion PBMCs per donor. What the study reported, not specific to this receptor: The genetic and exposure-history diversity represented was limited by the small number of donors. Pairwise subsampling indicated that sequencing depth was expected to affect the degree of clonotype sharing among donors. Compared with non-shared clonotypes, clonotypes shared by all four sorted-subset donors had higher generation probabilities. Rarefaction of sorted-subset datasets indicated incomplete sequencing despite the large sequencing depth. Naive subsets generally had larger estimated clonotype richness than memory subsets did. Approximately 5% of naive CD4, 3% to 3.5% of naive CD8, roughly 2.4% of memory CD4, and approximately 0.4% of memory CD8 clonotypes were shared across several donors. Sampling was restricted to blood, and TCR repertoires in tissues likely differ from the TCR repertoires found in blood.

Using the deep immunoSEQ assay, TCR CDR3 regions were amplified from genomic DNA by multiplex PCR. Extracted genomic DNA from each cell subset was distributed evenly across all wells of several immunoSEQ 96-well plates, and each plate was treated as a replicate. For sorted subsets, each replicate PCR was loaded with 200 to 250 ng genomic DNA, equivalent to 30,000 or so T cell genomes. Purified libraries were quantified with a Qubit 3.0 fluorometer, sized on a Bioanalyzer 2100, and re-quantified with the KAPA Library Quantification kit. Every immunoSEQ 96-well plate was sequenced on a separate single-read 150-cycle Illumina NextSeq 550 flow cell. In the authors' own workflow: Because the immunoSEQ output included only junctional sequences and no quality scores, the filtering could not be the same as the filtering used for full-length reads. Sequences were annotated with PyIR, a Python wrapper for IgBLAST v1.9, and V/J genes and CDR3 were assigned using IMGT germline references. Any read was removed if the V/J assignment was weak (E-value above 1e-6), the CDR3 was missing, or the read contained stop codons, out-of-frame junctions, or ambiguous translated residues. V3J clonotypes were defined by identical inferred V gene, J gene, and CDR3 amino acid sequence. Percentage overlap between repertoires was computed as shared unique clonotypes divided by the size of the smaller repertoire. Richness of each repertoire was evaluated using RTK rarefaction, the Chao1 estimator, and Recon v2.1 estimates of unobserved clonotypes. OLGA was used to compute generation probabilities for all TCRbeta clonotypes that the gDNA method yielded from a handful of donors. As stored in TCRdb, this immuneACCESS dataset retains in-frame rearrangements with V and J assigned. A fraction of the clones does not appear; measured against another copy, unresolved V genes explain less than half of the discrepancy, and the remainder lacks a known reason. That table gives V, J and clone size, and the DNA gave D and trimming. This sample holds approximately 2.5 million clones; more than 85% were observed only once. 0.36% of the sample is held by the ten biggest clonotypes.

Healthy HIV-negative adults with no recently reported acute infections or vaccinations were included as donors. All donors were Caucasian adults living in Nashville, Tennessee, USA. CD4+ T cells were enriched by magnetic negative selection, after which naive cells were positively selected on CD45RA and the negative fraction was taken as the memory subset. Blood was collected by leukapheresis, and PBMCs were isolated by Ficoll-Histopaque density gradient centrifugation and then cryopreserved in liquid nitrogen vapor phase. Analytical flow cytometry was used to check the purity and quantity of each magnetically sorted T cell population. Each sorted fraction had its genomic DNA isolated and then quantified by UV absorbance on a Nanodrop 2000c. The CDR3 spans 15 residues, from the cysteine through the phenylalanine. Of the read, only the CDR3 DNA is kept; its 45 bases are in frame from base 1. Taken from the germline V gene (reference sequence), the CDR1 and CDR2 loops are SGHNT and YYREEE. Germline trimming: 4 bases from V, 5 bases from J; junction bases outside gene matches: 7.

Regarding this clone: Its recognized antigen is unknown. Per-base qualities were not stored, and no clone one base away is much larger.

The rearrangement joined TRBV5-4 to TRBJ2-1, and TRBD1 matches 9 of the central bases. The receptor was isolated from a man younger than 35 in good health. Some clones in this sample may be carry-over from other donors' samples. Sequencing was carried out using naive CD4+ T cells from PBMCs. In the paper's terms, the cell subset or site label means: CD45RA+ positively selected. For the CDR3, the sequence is CASSDQGQGDNEQFF. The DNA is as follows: TGTGCCAGCAGCGACCAGGGACAGGGAGACAATGAGCAGTTCTTC.